This entry describes one T cell receptor (beta chain). Its cognate antigen has yet to be identified. Within one base of it there is no much larger clone, and no base qualities were kept. The entry originates in a study of T-cell reconstitution after alpha-beta-depleted transplantation in children (dated by TCRdb to 2016 to 2017). Concerning the study at large: The study quantitatively tracked T-cell immune reconstitution after TCRalphabeta/CD19-depleted allogeneic hematopoietic cell transplantation in children using TCR repertoire profiling.

The paper as a whole reports these results and caveats: Over subsequent months, a decline in hyperexpanded clone frequencies was noted, and after one year, T-cell counts and TCRbeta diversity were mostly ascribed to newly produced T cells. In some patients, the high TCRbeta diversity seen at day 60 was put down to recipient T cells and intrathymic progenitors that had survived conditioning. The apparently early recovery of alphabetaT-cell counts about two months after transplant reportedly depended on only several hundred rapidly expanded clones that came from non-depleted graft cells.

This specimen's treatment or condition label, interpreted: allogeneic hematopoietic cell transplantation with graft depleted of TCRalphabeta T cells and CD19 B cells. TCRalphabeta/CD19-depleted allogeneic hematopoietic cell grafts were given to the transplant recipients, all of whom were children. CDR3 length: 14 amino acids, cysteine to phenylalanine. Just CDR3 DNA is preserved here, 42 bases in frame from base 1. V sheds 3 bases and J sheds 5 bases, leaving 14 bases between their ends. The germline V gene provides CDR1 KGHSH and CDR2 LQKENI. The library was obtained by PCR. Instrument used: Illumina HiSeq 2500. TCR libraries were prepared with molecular barcoding, using unique molecular identifiers to normalize TCRbeta repertoire quantification. TCRdb reran the public reads through fastp at Q25 and MiXCR, keeping productive beta chains. Rows with one shared CDR3 protein collapse into an entry with the most common genes and DNA. For this sample there are around 100,000 distinct CDR3 sequences; 9% to 12% appear just once. The top ten clones comprise less than 40% of the sample.

This chain is built from TRBV18 and TRBJ2-7, with the identity of the D gene unclear. The sample was PBMCs, taken before TCRalphabeta/CD19-depleted stem cell transplant. The receptor was isolated from a boy aged 2 to 10 with acute lymphoblastic leukemia, due to receive a stem cell transplant. The CDR3 loop reads CASSPDGLGDEQYF. DNA sequence: TGTGCCAGCTCACCGGACGGCTTGGGCGACGAGCAGTACTTC.